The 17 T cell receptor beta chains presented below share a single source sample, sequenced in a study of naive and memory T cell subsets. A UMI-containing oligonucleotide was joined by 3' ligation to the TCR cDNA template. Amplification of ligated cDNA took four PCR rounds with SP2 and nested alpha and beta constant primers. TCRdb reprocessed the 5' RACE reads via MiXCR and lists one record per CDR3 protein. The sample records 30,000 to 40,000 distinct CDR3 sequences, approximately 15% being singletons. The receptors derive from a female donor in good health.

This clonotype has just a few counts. CDR3 sequence (DNA): TGCGCCAGCAGCATAACCGGGACAGGGGGTCTAACGAACACCTTC. Translated: CASSITGTGGLTNTF. The V and J genes are TRBV5-1 and TRBJ1-2; 11 bases line up with TRBD1. This CDR3 contains 15 residues. CDR1 SGHRS and CDR2 YFSETQ come from the germline V gene. V lost 4 bases, J lost 12 bases, and 14 bases stayed unmatched. Filled out from reference TRBV5-1 and TRBJ1-2, the complete variable domain reads KAGVTQTPRYLIKTRGQQVTLSCSPISGHRSVSWYQQTPGQGLQFLFEYFSETQRNKGNFPGRFSGRQFSNSRSEMNVSTLELGDSALYLCASSITGTGGLTNTFGSGTRLTVV.

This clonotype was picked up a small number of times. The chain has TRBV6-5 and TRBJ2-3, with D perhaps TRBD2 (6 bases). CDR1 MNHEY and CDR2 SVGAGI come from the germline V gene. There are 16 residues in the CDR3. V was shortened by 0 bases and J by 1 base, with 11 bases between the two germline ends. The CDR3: CASSYSRGLGTDTQYF. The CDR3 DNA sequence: TGTGCCAGCAGTTACTCGAGGGGACTGGGCACAGATACGCAGTATTTT.

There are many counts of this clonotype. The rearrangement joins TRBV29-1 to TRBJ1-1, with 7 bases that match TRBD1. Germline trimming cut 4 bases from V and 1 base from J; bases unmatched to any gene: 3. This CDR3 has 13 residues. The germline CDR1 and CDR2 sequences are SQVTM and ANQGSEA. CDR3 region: CSVADRTNTEAFF. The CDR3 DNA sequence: TGCAGCGTTGCGGACAGGACGAACACTGAAGCTTTCTTT.

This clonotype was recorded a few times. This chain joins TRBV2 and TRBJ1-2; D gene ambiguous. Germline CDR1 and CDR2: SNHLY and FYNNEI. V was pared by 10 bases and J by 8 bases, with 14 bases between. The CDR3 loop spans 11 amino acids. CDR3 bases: TGTGCCACCTGGGTTCGTGGGGGCTACACCTTC. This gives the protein CATWVRGGYTF.

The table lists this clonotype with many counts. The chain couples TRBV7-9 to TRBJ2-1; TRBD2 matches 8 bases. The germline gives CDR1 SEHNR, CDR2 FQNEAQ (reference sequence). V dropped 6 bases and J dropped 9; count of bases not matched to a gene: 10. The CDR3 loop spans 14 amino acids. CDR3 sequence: CASSPSGGIGEQFF. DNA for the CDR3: TGTGCCAGCAGTCCAAGCGGGGGAATCGGTGAGCAGTTCTTC.

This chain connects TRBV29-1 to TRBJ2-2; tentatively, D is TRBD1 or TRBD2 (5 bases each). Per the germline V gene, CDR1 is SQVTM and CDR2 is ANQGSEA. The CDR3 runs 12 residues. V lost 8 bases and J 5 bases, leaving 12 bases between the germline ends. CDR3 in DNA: TGCAGCCCCGAGGGGTCGACCGGGGAGCTGTTTTTT. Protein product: CSPEGSTGELFF.

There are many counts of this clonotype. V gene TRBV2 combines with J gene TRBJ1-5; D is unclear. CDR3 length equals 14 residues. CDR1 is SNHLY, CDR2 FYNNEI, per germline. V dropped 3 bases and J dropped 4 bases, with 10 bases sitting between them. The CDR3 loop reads CASSERQLNQPQHF. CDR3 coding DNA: TGTGCCAGCAGTGAGCGGCAACTAAATCAGCCCCAGCATTTT.

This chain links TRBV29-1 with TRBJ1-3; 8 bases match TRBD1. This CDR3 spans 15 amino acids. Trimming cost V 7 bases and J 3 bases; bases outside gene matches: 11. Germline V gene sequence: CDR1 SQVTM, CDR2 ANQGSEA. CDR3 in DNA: TGCAGCGCTCCCGCCCAGGGGGCGTATGGAAACACCATATATTTT. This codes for CSAPAQGAYGNTIYF.

The CDR3 region is CSVAIPGQPNEKLFF. The CDR3 DNA is TGCAGCGTTGCTATCCCGGGACAGCCTAATGAAAAACTGTTTTTT. The chain recombines TRBV29-1 with TRBJ1-4; TRBD1 agrees at 7 bases. Germline V lookup: CDR1 SQVTM, CDR2 ANQGSEA. Unmatched junction bases numbered 8, after V lost 4 bases and J lost 3 bases. This CDR3 region has 15 residues.

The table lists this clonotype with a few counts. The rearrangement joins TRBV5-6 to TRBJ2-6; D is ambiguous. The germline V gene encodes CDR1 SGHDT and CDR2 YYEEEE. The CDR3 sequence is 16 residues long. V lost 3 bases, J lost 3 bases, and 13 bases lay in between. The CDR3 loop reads CASSSSWGSGANVLTF. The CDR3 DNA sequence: TGTGCCAGCAGCTCATCATGGGGAAGTGGGGCCAACGTCCTGACTTTC.

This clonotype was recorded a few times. CDR3 residues: CASSEKVIQYF. DNA of the CDR3: TGTGCCAGCAGTGAAAAGGTCATTCAGTACTTC. The chain uses TRBV6-1 and TRBJ2-4; D remains unclear. Germline values: CDR1 MNHNS, CDR2 SASEGT. The length of the CDR3 is 11 residues. Deletions cut 2 bases from V and 9 bases from J, with 5 bases between.

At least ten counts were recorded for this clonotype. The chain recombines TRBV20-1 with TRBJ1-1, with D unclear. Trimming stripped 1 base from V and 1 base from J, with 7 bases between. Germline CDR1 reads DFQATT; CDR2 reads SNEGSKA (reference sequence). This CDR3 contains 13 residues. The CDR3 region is CSARARANTEAFF. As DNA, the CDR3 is TGCAGTGCTAGAGCTCGCGCGAACACTGAAGCTTTCTTT.

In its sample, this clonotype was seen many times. CDR3 nucleotide sequence: TGCAGCGTTGAAGACCCAGTCTATGGCTACACCTTC. It codes for CSVEDPVYGYTF. This rearrangement joins TRBV29-1 to TRBJ1-2; D gene unclear. The V end was cut by 0 bases, the J end by 4 bases, with 6 bases between. This CDR3 region has 12 residues. CDR1 is SQVTM, CDR2 ANQGSEA, per germline.

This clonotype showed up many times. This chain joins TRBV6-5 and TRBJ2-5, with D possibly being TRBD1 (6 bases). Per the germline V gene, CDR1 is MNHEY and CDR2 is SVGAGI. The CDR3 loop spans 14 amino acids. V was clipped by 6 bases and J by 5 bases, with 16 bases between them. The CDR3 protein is CASSPYTGLETQYF. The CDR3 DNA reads TGTGCCAGCAGCCCTTACACAGGGTTGGAGACCCAGTACTTC.

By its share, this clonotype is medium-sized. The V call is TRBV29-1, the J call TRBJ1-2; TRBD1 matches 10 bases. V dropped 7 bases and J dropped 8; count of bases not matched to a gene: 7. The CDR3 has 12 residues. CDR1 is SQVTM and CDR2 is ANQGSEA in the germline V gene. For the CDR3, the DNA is TGCAGCGCCGGGACAGGGGATTTAGGCTACACCTTC. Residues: CSAGTGDLGYTF.

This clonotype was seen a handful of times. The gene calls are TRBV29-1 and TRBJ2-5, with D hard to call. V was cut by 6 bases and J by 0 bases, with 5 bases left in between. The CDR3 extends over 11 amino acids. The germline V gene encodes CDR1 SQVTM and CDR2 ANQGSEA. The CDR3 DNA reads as TGCAGCGTGGAGTACCAAGAGACCCAGTACTTC. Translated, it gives CSVEYQETQYF.

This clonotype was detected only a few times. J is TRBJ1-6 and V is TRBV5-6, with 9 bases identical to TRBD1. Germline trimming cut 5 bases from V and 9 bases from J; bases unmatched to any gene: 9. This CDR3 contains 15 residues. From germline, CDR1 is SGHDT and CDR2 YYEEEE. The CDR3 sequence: CASSWTGVVGSPLHF. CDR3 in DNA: TGTGCCAGCAGTTGGACAGGGGTGGTGGGTTCACCCCTCCACTTT.